This entry lists 16 T cell receptor beta chains sequenced from one sample in a study of beta chain features in type 1 diabetes. Study-wide points: Shortening of TCRB CDR3s, moderate but significant, appeared in all four CD4+ subsets of Type 1 diabetes patients.

Expressed TCRB transcripts were sequenced after all isolated RNA was converted to cDNA. Only in-frame clones appear in the TCRdb table, and some are missing; sequencing was by immunoSEQ multiplex PCR. Here the sample spans some 280,000 clones, 14% being singletons. Which antigens these TCRs recognize remains unknown. The sample taken for sequencing was naive CD4+ T cells from blood. The receptor set was obtained from a man aged 30 to 45 with type 1 diabetes.

The CDR3 loop is CAWAETSGAQETQYF. In DNA, the CDR3 is TGTGCCTGGGCCGAAACTAGCGGAGCGCAAGAGACCCAGTACTTC. The J gene is TRBJ2-5, the V gene TRBV30; 8 positions match TRBD2. The CDR3 is made up of 15 amino acids. Trimming took 5 bases from V and 2 from J; bases not matched to a gene: 10. Germline CDR1 GTSNPN, CDR2 SVGIG (reference sequence).

In its sample, this clone was seen a few times. The DNA for the CDR3 is TGTGCCAGCAGCTTAGACAGACTAGCGGGAGACCTCTCCTACGAGCAGTACTTC. Translating it yields CASSLDRLAGDLSYEQYF. The chain recombines TRBV7-8 with TRBJ2-7, with TRBD2 matching over 12 bases. J was trimmed by 0 bases and V by 1 base; bases with no gene match: 7. The CDR3 spans 18 residues. Germline loops: CDR1 SGHVS, CDR2 FQNEAQ.

The genes are TRBV25-1 and TRBJ2-7, with no clear D. Trimming shortened V by 6 bases and J by 2 bases, and 14 bases separated the two germline ends. The germline V gene encodes CDR1 MGHDK and CDR2 SYGVNS. There are 14 residues in the CDR3. This CDR3 reads CASRPPGFPYEQYF. Here the CDR3 DNA reads TGTGCCAGCAGACCCCCGGGTTTCCCCTACGAGCAGTACTTC.

This clone was seen more than once but under ten times. This chain uses TRBV27 with TRBJ2-1; D might be TRBD2 (5 bases). The germline V gene has CDR1 MNHEY and CDR2 SMNVEV (reference sequence). CDR3 length: 13 residues. The V end was cut by 3 bases, the J end by 3 bases, with 6 bases between. The CDR3 is CASSFAGYNEQFF. For the CDR3, the DNA is TGTGCCAGCAGTTTCGCGGGCTACAATGAGCAGTTCTTC.

The rearrangement uses TRBV28 and TRBJ2-2; possibly TRBD2 for D (5 bases). Germline V gene lookup returns CDR1 MDHEN and CDR2 SYDVKM. The CDR3 consists of 14 residues. Trimming took off 7 bases at V and 5 bases at J, with 14 bases between the two ends. This CDR3 reads CASTAGGGTGELFF. CDR3 nucleotides: TGTGCCAGCACCGCCGGAGGTGGAACCGGGGAGCTGTTTTTT.

The V gene is TRBV5-1, the J gene TRBJ2-7, with TRBD1 identical over 8 bases. Germline V CDR1 and CDR2: SGHRS, YFSETQ. The V segment lost 5 bases and the J segment 0 bases; nucleotides outside the gene matches: 4. The CDR3 loop spans 14 amino acids. As DNA, the CDR3 is TGCGCCAGCAGGACAACAGGGGGCTCCTACGAGCAGTACTTC. Its translation is CASRTTGGSYEQYF.

On this clone: Other DNA sequences within the sample encode an identical CDR3. V usage is TRBV2 and J usage is TRBJ1-5; D perhaps matches TRBD1 (5 bases). V was trimmed by 2 bases and J by 7 bases, leaving 12 bases between them. The CDR3 is made up of 14 amino acids. Germline V gene lookup returns CDR1 SNHLY and CDR2 FYNNEI. In nucleotides, the CDR3 is TGTGCCAGCAGTGAAACCCGGGGGAGCCAGCCCCAGCATTTT. Its translation is CASSETRGSQPQHF.

This clone occurred a few times. This rearrangement joins TRBV7-9 to TRBJ1-2, with D perhaps TRBD1 (5 bases). Germline-derived CDR1 and CDR2 are SEHNR and FQNEAQ (reference sequence). With 0 bases removed from V and 3 bases from J, the gap between germline ends came to 5 bases. CDR3 length: 13 amino acids. This CDR3 reads CASSLAGDYGYTF. The CDR3 DNA is TGTGCCAGCAGCTTAGCAGGGGACTATGGCTACACCTTC.

The rearrangement uses TRBV10-3 and TRBJ2-1; 8 bases are shared with TRBD2. Per the germline V gene, CDR1 is ENHRY and CDR2 is SYGVKD. After removal of 6 bases from V and 0 bases from J, the junction contained 10 bases not matched to a gene. The CDR3 is made up of 17 amino acids. CDR3 nucleotides: TGTGCCATCAGGGATACCGGAAGCGGGAGCTCCTACAATGAGCAGTTCTTC. This translates into CAIRDTGSGSSYNEQFF.

This clone was seen more than once but under ten times. The chain uses TRBV30 and TRBJ2-5; no definite D call. Germline-derived CDR1 and CDR2 are GTSNPN and SVGIG (reference sequence). The V end lost 3 bases, the J end lost 3 bases, and 11 bases lay between the germline ends. The CDR3 runs to 13 residues. CDR3 coding DNA: TGTGCCTGGAGCCTGAACTCGGAAGAGACCCAGTACTTC. It translates to CAWSLNSEETQYF.

This clone turned up a few times. The chain combines TRBV5-1 with TRBJ2-2; TRBD1 is a possible D gene (6 bases). In germline, CDR1 is SGHRS, CDR2 YFSETQ. This CDR3 spans 16 amino acids. V dropped 1 base and J dropped 1 base, with 11 bases sitting between them. CDR3 DNA sequence: TGCGCCAGCAGCTTGTTGTCCAGGGGGAACACCGGGGAGCTGTTTTTT. Its translation: CASSLLSRGNTGELFF.

The CDR3 DNA is TGTGCCAGCAGTTCCCCAGGGGCGAGAGACGAGCAGTACTTC. As protein: CASSSPGARDEQYF. V and J are TRBV28 and TRBJ2-7; the D gene is possibly TRBD1 (6 bases). Trimming stripped 4 bases from V and 5 bases from J, with 15 bases between. Germline values: CDR1 MDHEN, CDR2 SYDVKM. The CDR3 contains 14 residues.

This clone was detected a few times. CDR3 residues: CASGALGGRASEQYF. DNA of the CDR3: TGTGCCAGCGGCGCACTCGGCGGGAGGGCCTCCGAGCAGTACTTC. The chain combines TRBV25-1 with TRBJ2-7, with TRBD2 identical over 9 bases. Germline assignment: CDR1 MGHDK and CDR2 SYGVNS. The CDR3 runs to 15 residues. V was clipped by 8 bases and J by 6 bases; unmatched bases: 14.

The table lists this clone with a few counts. CDR3 DNA: TGCGCCAGCAGCCAAGAAAGGAGGGGGCTATTCAACGAGCAGTACTTC. This sequence encodes CASSQERRGLFNEQYF. This sequence joins TRBV4-3 and TRBJ2-7; D may be TRBD1 (7 bases). Germline CDR1 LGHNA, CDR2 YSLEER. The CDR3 has 16 amino acids. V was cut by 0 bases and J by 5 bases, with 17 bases left in between.

This clone has only a few counts. The V gene is TRBV7-3, the J gene TRBJ2-1; 12 nucleotides agree with TRBD2. Per germline, CDR1 SGHTA and CDR2 FQGTGA. The ends lost 5 bases at V and 9 bases at J; junction bases unmatched: 5. The CDR3 runs 14 residues. The CDR3 DNA reads TGTGCCAGCAGCCAGACTAGCGGGAGTCCTGAGCAGTTCTTC. This encodes CASSQTSGSPEQFF.

V is TRBV4-2 and J is TRBJ1-1; possibly TRBD1 for D (5 bases). Deletions cut 0 bases from V and 5 bases from J, with 13 bases between. In germline, CDR1 is LGHNA, CDR2 YNFKEQ. This CDR3 is 15 amino acids long. The CDR3 protein is CASSQDGSGETEAFF. In DNA form, the CDR3 reads TGTGCCAGCAGCCAAGATGGGTCGGGGGAGACTGAAGCTTTCTTT.